The clone carrying this TCR beta chain was detected only a few times. Its antigen is still unknown. This specimen comes from a study of CD8 T cells in ankylosing spondylitis. The V and J ends lost 0 bases and 0 bases respectively, with 6 bases between them. Germline V lookup: CDR1 SGHRS, CDR2 YFSETQ. The CDR3 totals 14 residues. Study findings and constraints: Characteristic of ankylosing spondylitis blood, it appeared, was a TCR beta motif comprising roughly 8 highly homologous variants.

TCRdb passed the 5' RACE reads through MiXCR, listing each CDR3 protein once. Counted here are about 330,000 distinct CDR3 sequences, under 8.5% occurring once; the ten biggest clones make up just over 14%. J is TRBJ1-1 and V is TRBV5-1, with D uncertain. The source is a male donor with ankylosing spondylitis. The sequenced material came from blood, either unsorted or a sorted T cell fraction (not recorded which). DNA of the CDR3: TGCGCCAGCAGCTTGGACATCTTGAACACTGAAGCTTTCTTT. Translation gives CASSLDILNTEAFF.